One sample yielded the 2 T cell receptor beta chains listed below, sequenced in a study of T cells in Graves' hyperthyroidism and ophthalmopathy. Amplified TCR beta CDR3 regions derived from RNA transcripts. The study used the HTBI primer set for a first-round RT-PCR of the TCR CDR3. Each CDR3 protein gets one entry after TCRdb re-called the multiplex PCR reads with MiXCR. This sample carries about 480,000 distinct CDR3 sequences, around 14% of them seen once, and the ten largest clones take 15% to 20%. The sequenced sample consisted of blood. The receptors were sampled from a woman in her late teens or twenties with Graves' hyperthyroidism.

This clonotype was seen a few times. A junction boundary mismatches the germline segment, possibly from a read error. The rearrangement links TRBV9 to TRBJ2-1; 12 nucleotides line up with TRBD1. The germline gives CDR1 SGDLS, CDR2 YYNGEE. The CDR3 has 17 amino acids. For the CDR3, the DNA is TGTGCCAGCATCGTAGGGGGAGGGACAGGGGGCTATGTTGAGCAGTTCTTC. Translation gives CASIVGGGTGGYVEQFF. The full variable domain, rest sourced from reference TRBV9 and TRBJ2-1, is DSGVTQTPKHLITATGQRVTLRCSPRSGDLSVYWYQQSLDQGLQFLIQYYNGEERAKGNILERFSAQQFPDLHSELNLSSLELGDSALYFCASIVGGGTGGYVEQFFGPGTRLTVL.

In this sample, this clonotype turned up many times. CDR3 residues: CASSSTGGSGANVLTF. The DNA for the CDR3 is TGTGCCAGCAGTTCCACGGGGGGCTCTGGGGCCAACGTCCTGACTTTC. The chain joins TRBV12-3 or TRBV12-4 to TRBJ2-6, with 7 nucleotides matching TRBD2. V was pared by 4 bases and J by 0 bases, with 3 bases of the junction left unmatched. The length of the CDR3 is 16 residues.